These 4 T cell receptor beta chains originate from one sample sequenced in a study of CXCR3-negative and CXCR3-positive naive CD8 T cells. Study results and limitations: Naive cells with CXCR3 showed TRB CDR3s that were more hydrophobic than those in CXCR3-negative naive cells.

Antigens for these TCRs are unknown. UMI labels and 5' RACE were used to prepare the TRB cDNA libraries. For each CDR3 protein, TCRdb gives one entry from its re-call of the 5' RACE reads, without DNA. The listing records 150,000 or so distinct CDR3 sequences. What was sequenced was naive CXCR3+ CD8+ T cells from blood. The subset here: CD45RO-CCR7+CD27+CD95- naive CD8+ T cells expressing CXCR3 (TNR3+). The receptors derive from a human donor in good health. Some clones in this sample may be carry-over from other donors' samples.

The rearrangement links TRBV25-1 to TRBJ2-1; lacking DNA, the TRBD1 call made by TCRdb goes unchecked. Germline V gives CDR1 MGHDK, CDR2 SYGVNS. The CDR3 is made up of 13 amino acids. The CDR3 region is CASSGGGANEQFF.

This chain connects TRBV9 to TRBJ2-1; TCRdb indicates TRBD2, and absent DNA this call remains unverified. This CDR3 is 15 amino acids long. Germline V lookup: CDR1 SGDLS, CDR2 YYNGEE. The CDR3 spells CASSATSGGWYEQFF.

The chain links TRBV5-6 to TRBJ2-7. This CDR3 comprises 11 residues. CDR1 is SGHDT, CDR2 YYEEEE, per germline. CDR3 region: CASSVGFEQYF.

V and J are TRBV5-1 and TRBJ1-1; TCRdb outputs TRBD1, but without DNA this stays unchecked. The CDR3 loop spans 14 amino acids. Per the germline V gene, CDR1 is SGHRS and CDR2 is YFSETQ. CDR3: CASSLPGFGTEAFF.